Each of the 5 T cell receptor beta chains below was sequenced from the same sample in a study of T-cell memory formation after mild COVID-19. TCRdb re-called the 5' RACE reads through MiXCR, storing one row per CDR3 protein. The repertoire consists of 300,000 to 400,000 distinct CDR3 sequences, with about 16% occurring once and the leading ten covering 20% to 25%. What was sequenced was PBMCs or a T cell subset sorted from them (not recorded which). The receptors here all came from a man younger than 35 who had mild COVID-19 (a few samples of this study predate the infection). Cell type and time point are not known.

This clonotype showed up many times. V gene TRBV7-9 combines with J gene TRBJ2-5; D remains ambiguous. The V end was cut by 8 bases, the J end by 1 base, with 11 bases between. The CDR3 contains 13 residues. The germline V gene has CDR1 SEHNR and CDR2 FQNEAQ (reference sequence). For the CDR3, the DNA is TGTGCCAGCGTAGCCGACCGCCAAGAGACCCAGTACTTC. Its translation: CASVADRQETQYF.

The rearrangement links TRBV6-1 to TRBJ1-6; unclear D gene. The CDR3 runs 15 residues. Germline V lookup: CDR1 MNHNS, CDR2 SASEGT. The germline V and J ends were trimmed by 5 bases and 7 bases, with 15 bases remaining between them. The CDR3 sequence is CASSLLDGGNSPLHF. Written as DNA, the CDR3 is TGTGCCAGCAGTCTGTTAGACGGAGGAAATTCACCCCTCCACTTT.

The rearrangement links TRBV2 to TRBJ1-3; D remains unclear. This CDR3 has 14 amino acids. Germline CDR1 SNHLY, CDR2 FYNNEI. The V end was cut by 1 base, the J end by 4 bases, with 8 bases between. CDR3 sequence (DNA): TGTGCCAGCAGTGAAGAGGGTTACGGAAACACCATATATTTT. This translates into CASSEEGYGNTIYF.

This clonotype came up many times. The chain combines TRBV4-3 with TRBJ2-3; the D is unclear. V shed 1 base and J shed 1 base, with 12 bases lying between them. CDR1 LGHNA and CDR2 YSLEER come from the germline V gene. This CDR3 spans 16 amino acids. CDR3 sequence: CASSQVLLEGTDTQYF. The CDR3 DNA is TGCGCCAGCAGCCAAGTGCTCCTAGAGGGCACAGATACGCAGTATTTT.

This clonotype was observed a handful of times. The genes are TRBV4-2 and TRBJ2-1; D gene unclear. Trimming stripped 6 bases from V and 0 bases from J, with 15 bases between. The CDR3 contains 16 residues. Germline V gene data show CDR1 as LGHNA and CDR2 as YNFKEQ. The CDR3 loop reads CASSPNTMSSYNEQFF. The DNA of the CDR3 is TGTGCCAGCAGTCCAAATACGATGAGCTCCTACAATGAGCAGTTCTTC.